The 17 T cell receptor beta chains reported below all come from one sample, sequenced in a study of blood T cell repertoires in COVID-19. Libraries were prepared by immunoSEQ multiplex PCR; TCRdb keeps only in-frame clonotypes and omits some of them. Of more than 200,000 clones listed, over 80% are singletons. Input material: peripheral blood. The receptors shown here come from a man aged 35 to 55 with acute or convalescent COVID-19.

V usage is TRBV4-1 and J usage is TRBJ2-5; TRBD2 aligns across 16 bases. The CDR3 is 19 residues long. Germline V gives CDR1 MGHRA, CDR2 YSYEKL. With V trimmed by 2 bases and J by 5 bases, 11 bases remained unmatched. CDR3 residues: CASSQPGLAGGVSGETQYF. CDR3 DNA: TGCGCCAGCAGCCAACCGGGACTAGCGGGAGGGGTTTCCGGGGAGACCCAGTACTTC.

There are a few counts of this clone. This sample includes further DNA sequences coding for the same CDR3. This chain connects TRBV28 to TRBJ1-1, with D tentatively TRBD1 (5 bases). CDR3 size: 14 residues. V dropped 5 bases and J dropped 5 bases, with 15 bases sitting between them. The germline V gene has CDR1 MDHEN and CDR2 SYDVKM. CDR3 bases: TGTGCCAGCAGTCCCGGGGGGGGATGGACTGAAGCTTTCTTT. It yields the protein CASSPGGGWTEAFF.

With respect to this clone: Other DNA sequences in the same sample also yield this CDR3. This chain links TRBV6-5 with TRBJ1-2; 7 bases are shared with TRBD1. From germline, CDR1 is MNHEY and CDR2 SVGAGI. With V trimmed by 6 bases and J by 6 bases, 1 base remained unmatched. This CDR3 is 11 amino acids long. Here the CDR3 DNA reads TGTGCCAGCAGAACAGGGGATGGCTACACCTTC. It yields the protein CASRTGDGYTF.

The chain recombines TRBV2 with TRBJ2-5, with 11 bases fitting TRBD1. Per germline, CDR1 SNHLY and CDR2 FYNNEI. The ends lost 8 bases at V and 1 base at J; junction bases unmatched: 3. The CDR3 has 14 residues. In DNA form, the CDR3 reads TGTGCCAGCTCCGGGACAGGGGGCCAAGAGACCCAGTACTTC. It translates to CASSGTGGQETQYF.

The chain recombines TRBV10-3 with TRBJ1-3; 8 bases map to TRBD1. CDR1 and CDR2 (germline): ENHRY, SYGVKD. This CDR3 comprises 15 residues. V lost 2 bases and J lost 4; bases outside the gene matches: 4. The CDR3 DNA follows: TGTGCCATCAGTGAGCCGACAGGGGTAGGAAACACCATATATTTT. This gives the protein CAISEPTGVGNTIYF.

This chain links TRBV30 with TRBJ2-5; D might be TRBD1 (5 bases). CDR3 length: 13 residues. V dropped 0 bases and J dropped 3 bases, with 8 bases sitting between them. Per germline, CDR1 GTSNPN and CDR2 SVGIG (reference sequence). The CDR3 bases are TGTGCCTGGAGTGTAGGGGCGAAAGAGACCCAGTACTTC. Protein product: CAWSVGAKETQYF.

The chain couples TRBV12-5 to TRBJ2-1; 11 bases are shared with TRBD2. V gave up 6 bases and J gave up 4 bases; unmatched junction bases: 17. The germline CDR1 and CDR2 sequences are LGHNT and FRNRAP. This CDR3 contains 19 residues. CDR3 loop: CASGPGTSGYFLGYNEQFF. CDR3 DNA sequence: TGTGCTAGTGGGCCCGGGACTAGCGGATACTTCCTCGGGTACAATGAGCAGTTCTTC. Using reference TRBV12-5 and TRBJ2-1 for the parts outside the CDR3, the full variable domain is DARVTQTPRHKVTEMGQEVTMRCQPILGHNTVFWYRQTMMQGLELLAYFRNRAPLDDSGMPKDRFSAEMPDATLATLKIQPSEPRDSAVYFCASGPGTSGYFLGYNEQFFGPGTRLTVL.

This chain uses TRBV5-1 with TRBJ2-1, with 10 bases identical to TRBD2. Germline V gene lookup returns CDR1 SGHRS and CDR2 YFSETQ. V was clipped by 2 bases and J by 4 bases; unmatched bases: 3. There are 15 residues in the CDR3. The CDR3 DNA sequence: TGCGCCAGCAGCTTTAGGACTAGCGGATACAATGAGCAGTTCTTC. Translation: CASSFRTSGYNEQFF.

Only a few counts were recorded for this clone. DNA for the CDR3: TGTGCCAGCAGTTTGGACATTAACCTTTACGAGCAGTACTTC. Translated: CASSLDINLYEQYF. V usage is TRBV6-6 and J usage is TRBJ2-7, with D maybe TRBD1 (5 bases). Deletions cut 4 bases from V and 4 bases from J, with 14 bases between. The length of the CDR3 is 14 residues. Germline V gene sequence: CDR1 MNHNY, CDR2 SVGAGI (reference sequence).

In regard to this clone: The identical CDR3 is also encoded by other nucleotide sequences in the sample. This chain links TRBV5-1 with TRBJ2-5; D gene uncertain. CDR3 size: 12 residues. Deletions cut 2 bases from V and 2 bases from J, with 4 bases between. Germline loops: CDR1 SGHRS, CDR2 YFSETQ. CDR3 region: CASSFTQETQYF. The CDR3, as DNA: TGCGCCAGCAGCTTCACACAAGAGACCCAGTACTTC. The variable domain in full, with the rest retrieved from reference TRBV5-1 and TRBJ2-5, is KAGVTQTPRYLIKTRGQQVTLSCSPISGHRSVSWYQQTPGQGLQFLFEYFSETQRNKGNFPGRFSGRQFSNSRSEMNVSTLELGDSALYLCASSFTQETQYFGPGTRLLVL.

In its sample, this clone was seen a few times. The genes are TRBV9 and TRBJ2-7; 9 nucleotides agree with TRBD1. Germline trimming cut 4 bases from V and 2 bases from J; bases unmatched to any gene: 4. Germline V lookup: CDR1 SGDLS, CDR2 YYNGEE. This CDR3 comprises 14 residues. This CDR3 reads CASSLGTGTYEQYF. In nucleotides, the CDR3 is TGTGCCAGCAGCCTCGGGACAGGGACCTACGAGCAGTACTTC.

The chain employs TRBV29-1 and TRBJ2-1; a possible D gene is TRBD1 (6 bases). The CDR3 consists of 16 residues. The ends were cut back, 5 bases at V and 2 bases at J, with 19 bases in the middle. Germline V CDR1 and CDR2: SQVTM, ANQGSEA. The CDR3 sequence is CSVRSVTKGAYNEQFF. In DNA form, the CDR3 reads TGCAGCGTTCGTAGCGTCACAAAGGGGGCCTACAATGAGCAGTTCTTC.

The chain combines TRBV5-1 with TRBJ2-3, with a weak D call TRBD1 (5 bases). With 4 bases removed from V and 0 bases from J, the gap between germline ends came to 9 bases. CDR1 and CDR2 from the germline V gene are SGHRS and YFSETQ. This CDR3 has 14 amino acids. CDR3 sequence: CASSIQASTDTQYF. The CDR3 region has the DNA TGCGCCAGCAGCATACAGGCTAGCACAGATACGCAGTATTTT. The variable domain in full, completed from reference TRBV5-1 and TRBJ2-3, reads KAGVTQTPRYLIKTRGQQVTLSCSPISGHRSVSWYQQTPGQGLQFLFEYFSETQRNKGNFPGRFSGRQFSNSRSEMNVSTLELGDSALYLCASSIQASTDTQYFGPGTRLTVL.

This sequence joins TRBV10-3 and TRBJ2-1; 8 bases fit TRBD2. The germline CDR1 and CDR2 sequences are ENHRY and SYGVKD. V lost 10 bases to trimming and J lost 6 bases; unmatched junction nucleotides: 14. This CDR3 comprises 15 residues. This CDR3 reads CASDSGAGVSNEQFF. CDR3 in DNA: TGTGCCAGCGATAGTGGAGCGGGAGTCTCCAATGAGCAGTTCTTC.

The gene calls are TRBV4-1 and TRBJ1-2, with a weak D call TRBD1 (5 bases). From germline, CDR1 is MGHRA and CDR2 YSYEKL. Trimming pared 1 base from V and 0 bases from J, leaving 6 bases between. CDR3 length equals 14 residues. CDR3 in amino acids: CASSQGGANYGYTF. CDR3 nucleotides: TGCGCCAGCAGCCAAGGGGGGGCTAACTATGGCTACACCTTC.

This clone was detected only a few times. The rearrangement links TRBV19 to TRBJ1-2; D remains unclear. V shed 3 bases and J shed 8 bases, with 10 bases lying between them. Germline lookup yields CDR1 LNHDA and CDR2 SQIVND (reference sequence). The CDR3 loop spans 12 amino acids. This chain's CDR3 is CASSIVPGGYTF. The CDR3 region has the DNA TGTGCCAGTAGTATCGTCCCCGGGGGCTACACCTTC.

The CDR3, as DNA: TGTGCCAGCAGACAGGACTATAATTCACCCCTCCACTTT. Protein: CASRQDYNSPLHF. This chain connects TRBV6-5 to TRBJ1-6, with D possibly TRBD1 on 5 matching bases. The V end was cut by 6 bases, the J end by 3 bases, with 6 bases between. Germline CDR1 is MNHEY and CDR2 is SVGAGI. The CDR3 is made up of 13 amino acids.